A single TCR beta chain is shown here with its context. The record originates from a study of Ad26.COV2.S vaccination and SARS-CoV-2 variants. For the study at large: Doses of Ad26.COV2.S were injected into muscle once or twice, 56 days apart.

This CDR3 has 11 amino acids. CDR1 and CDR2 (germline): MNHEY, SVGAGI. The germline V and J ends were trimmed by 7 bases and 3 bases, with 6 bases remaining between them. Clones were sequenced by immunoSEQ multiplex PCR, and TCRdb holds only the in-frame ones, with some missing. The sample lists about 350,000 clones; around 89% were seen once. The sample's treatment: some 20 received Ad26.COV2.S at low or high dose, single or two shots; about 5 received placebo; per-sample allocation not given. Sampling happened 63 days after the first vaccine or placebo injection. It was Wuhan-strain SARS-CoV-2 spike that the Ad26 vaccine vector expressed.

The genes are TRBV6-5 and TRBJ1-2; D is unresolved. This TCR was sampled from a person between 18 and 60 years old who received the Ad26.COV2.S COVID-19 vaccine or a placebo. Here the sequenced sample was peripheral blood, taken in a trial of Ad26.COV2.S vaccine versus placebo. The CDR3 sequence: CASMRDYGYTF. The CDR3 bases are TGTGCCAGCATGCGAGACTATGGCTACACCTTC.